Each of the 25 T cell receptor beta chains below was sequenced from the same sample in a study of vaccination and CD4 T cells after COVID-19. The antigens of these receptors remain unknown. An Oncomine TCR Beta short-read assay was used to sequence the DNA from cultured CD4+ T cells. One entry per CDR3 protein, called by TCRdb with MiXCR from the PCR reads. The data show about 8,600 distinct CDR3 sequences, more than 45% seen once. Treatment reported: approximately 11-day PBMC culture with coronavirus spike peptide pools or control peptides (ViraFEST assay). Collection of the unexposed donor's CD4+ T cells took place before the COVID-19 pandemic (2011-2018). What was sequenced was CD4+ T cells from blood, cultured in vitro. The receptor source for this set is a human donor in good health.

The chain joins TRBV7-2 to TRBJ1-5; 7 bases line up with TRBD1. Germline lookup yields CDR1 SGHTA and CDR2 FQGNSA. The CDR3 is 16 residues long. The V and J ends lost 2 bases and 7 bases, in that order; junction bases with no gene match: 11. In nucleotides, the CDR3 is TGTGCCAGCAGCTTAAGAGGAGGGGGCGCCGGACAGCCCCAGCATTTT. It specifies CASSLRGGGAGQPQHF.

V gene TRBV19 combines with J gene TRBJ1-5, with D possibly being TRBD1 (6 bases). V lost 2 bases and J lost 8, with 16 bases in between. Germline CDR1 is LNHDA and CDR2 is SQIVND (reference sequence). There are 15 residues in the CDR3. CDR3 in DNA: TGTGCCAGTAGTATACTACCGGGACAAACGGAGCCCCAGCATTTT. It translates to CASSILPGQTEPQHF.

V and J are TRBV19 and TRBJ1-5; TRBD1 agrees at 7 bases. Unmatched junction bases numbered 17, after V lost 6 bases and J lost 9 bases. CDR1 and CDR2 from the germline V gene are LNHDA and SQIVND (reference sequence). CDR3 length: 16 amino acids. The DNA of the CDR3 is TGTGCCAGTAGCACCGACAGGGACGACCTATCATGGCCCCAGCATTTT. Translated: CASSTDRDDLSWPQHF. The complete variable domain, with remaining parts taken from reference TRBV19 and TRBJ1-5, reads DGGITQSPKYLFRKEGQNVTLSCEQNLNHDAMYWYRQDPGQGLRLIYYSQIVNDFQKGDIAEGYSVSREKKESFPLTVTSAQKNPTAFYLCASSTDRDDLSWPQHFGDGTRLSIL.

A few counts support this clonotype. This chain joins TRBV6-1 and TRBJ1-2, with 8 positions matching TRBD1. The germline V gene has CDR1 MNHNS and CDR2 SASEGT. V lost 3 bases to trimming and J lost 3 bases; unmatched junction nucleotides: 12. The CDR3 totals 17 residues. Here the CDR3 DNA reads TGTGCCAGCAGTGATGGGACAGGTAGACCGCTCTACTATGGCTACACCTTC. Protein product: CASSDGTGRPLYYGYTF.

This clonotype was counted only a few times. The J gene is TRBJ1-6, the V gene TRBV20-1; D unclear. This CDR3 region has 16 residues. The V end was cut by 0 bases, the J end by 1 base, with 10 bases between. The germline CDR1 and CDR2 sequences are DFQATT and SNEGSKA (reference sequence). The CDR3 nucleotides read TGCAGTGCTAGAGATCGGGCGAGGTCCTATAATTCACCCCTCCACTTT. It yields the protein CSARDRARSYNSPLHF.

The chain recombines TRBV4-3 with TRBJ1-5; D perhaps matches TRBD1 (6 bases). Germline V lookup: CDR1 LGHNA, CDR2 YSLEER. Trimming pared 2 bases from V and 3 bases from J, leaving 8 bases between. The CDR3 contains 14 residues. The CDR3 loop is CASSQNRVNQPQHF. CDR3 nucleotides: TGCGCCAGCAGCCAAAACAGGGTCAATCAGCCCCAGCATTTT.

This clonotype occurred a few times. The V and J genes are TRBV6-2 or TRBV6-3 and TRBJ2-7; D gene unclear. Trimming removed 6 bases from V and 1 base from J, with 4 bases in between. The V gene's germline CDR1 is MNHEY and CDR2 SVGEGT. The CDR3 has 11 residues. CDR3 residues: CASSQSYEQYF. The CDR3 DNA follows: TGTGCCAGCAGCCAGTCCTACGAGCAGTACTTC.

In this sample, this clonotype turned up a few times. V usage is TRBV14 and J usage is TRBJ1-2; TRBD1 is a possible D gene (5 bases). V was shortened by 1 base and J by 4 bases, with 13 bases between the two germline ends. CDR3 length: 15 residues. Germline CDR1 reads SGHDN; CDR2 reads FVKESK. The CDR3 is CASSQAGSGGYGYTF. Written as DNA, the CDR3 is TGTGCCAGCAGCCAAGCGGGGAGTGGGGGCTATGGCTACACCTTC.

The rearrangement links TRBV30 to TRBJ2-7; D is perhaps TRBD1 (6 bases). Germline V gene sequence: CDR1 GTSNPN, CDR2 SVGIG (reference sequence). This CDR3 has 13 residues. V lost 0 bases, J lost 7 bases, and 13 bases lay in between. The CDR3, as DNA: TGTGCCTGGAGTGTTTGGGACATCGGGGAGCAGTACTTC. Encoded protein: CAWSVWDIGEQYF.

The rearrangement uses TRBV18 and TRBJ1-2; D not resolved. CDR1 and CDR2 from the germline V gene are KGHSH and LQKENI. With 5 bases removed from V and 6 bases from J, the gap between germline ends came to 16 bases. This CDR3 is 14 amino acids long. As DNA, the CDR3 is TGTGCCAGCTCAACCGTTGAGGGAGGCCATGGCTACACCTTC. Its protein product is CASSTVEGGHGYTF. Complete variable domain (other parts from reference TRBV18 and TRBJ1-2): NAGVMQNPRHLVRRRGQEARLRCSPMKGHSHVYWYRQLPEEGLKFMVYLQKENIIDESGMPKERFSAEFPKEGPSILRIQQVVRGDSAAYFCASSTVEGGHGYTFGSGTRLTVV.

V usage is TRBV6-1 and J usage is TRBJ2-7; perhaps TRBD1 as D (6 bases). V lost 3 bases to trimming and J lost 1 base, with 16 bases between them. The CDR3 has 16 amino acids. Germline lookup yields CDR1 MNHNS and CDR2 SASEGT. The CDR3 spells CASSDYGETGSYEQYF. The CDR3 coding sequence is TGTGCCAGCAGTGATTATGGGGAGACAGGTTCCTACGAGCAGTACTTC.

By its share, this clonotype is medium-sized (0.01 to 0.1%). The chain couples TRBV7-9 to TRBJ2-1, with D unclear. V was shortened by 5 bases and J by 6 bases, with 14 bases between the two germline ends. CDR3 length: 14 amino acids. Germline V gene sequence: CDR1 SEHNR, CDR2 FQNEAQ (reference sequence). The CDR3 loop reads CASSPLGIRNEQFF. DNA for the CDR3: TGTGCCAGCAGCCCCCTTGGGATACGCAATGAGCAGTTCTTC.

This clonotype was recorded only once. J is TRBJ2-3 and V is TRBV24-1; D uncertain. V dropped 4 bases and J dropped 4 bases, with 2 bases sitting between them. This CDR3 region has 11 residues. Germline CDR1 KGHDR, CDR2 SFDVKD. DNA of the CDR3: TGTGCCACCAGTGAGGCAGATACGCAGTATTTT. Translating it yields CATSEADTQYF.

This clonotype occurred once. J is TRBJ2-1 and V is TRBV6-2 or TRBV6-3; 7 bases map to TRBD1. V was pared by 4 bases and J by 3 bases, with 3 bases of the junction left unmatched. The CDR3 contains 14 residues. Germline assignment: CDR1 MNHEY and CDR2 SVGEGT. CDR3 in DNA: TGTGCCAGCAGTTCGGGACAGTTCTACAATGAGCAGTTCTTC. It encodes CASSSGQFYNEQFF.

This clonotype came up once. The rearrangement uses TRBV6-4 and TRBJ2-1, with 10 bases lining up with TRBD2. CDR1 is MRHNA and CDR2 is SNTAGT in the germline V gene. The CDR3 consists of 15 residues. The V and J ends lost 4 bases and 9 bases, in that order; junction bases with no gene match: 9. CDR3 DNA sequence: TGTGCCAGCAGTGCCCTAGCGGGAGCCCTTAGTGAGCAGTTCTTC. This sequence encodes CASSALAGALSEQFF.

The count of this clonotype is one. The V gene is TRBV12-2, the J gene TRBJ1-6. TRBV12-2 is described as a pseudogene. The CDR3 is 16 amino acids. Here the CDR3 reads CASRLARGSSHSPLHF. CDR3 nucleotides: TGTGCAAGTCGCTTAGCGCGCGGTTCCTCACATTCACCCCTCCACTTT.

The J gene is TRBJ2-5, the V gene TRBV5-1, with D uncertain. CDR3 length equals 13 residues. Germline CDR1 SGHRS, CDR2 YFSETQ. V gave up 0 bases and J gave up 1 base, with 4 bases separating them. Written as DNA, the CDR3 is TGCGCCAGCAGCTTGGCCTTCCAAGAGACCCAGTACTTC. Its protein product is CASSLAFQETQYF.

This clonotype was counted between two and nine times. The gene calls are TRBV7-6 and TRBJ2-5, with D perhaps matching TRBD1 (6 bases). The CDR3 loop spans 15 amino acids. Germline lookup yields CDR1 SGHVS and CDR2 FNYEAQ. With 3 bases removed from V and 5 bases from J, the gap between germline ends came to 16 bases. This chain's CDR3 is CASSFSGTRRETQYF. For the CDR3, the DNA is TGTGCCAGCAGCTTCTCGGGGACAAGGCGCGAGACCCAGTACTTC. The full variable domain, with the rest looked up from reference TRBV7-6 and TRBJ2-5, is GAGVSQSPRYKVTKRGQDVALRCDPISGHVSLYWYRQALGQGPEFLTYFNYEAQQDKSGLPNDRFSAERPEGSISTLTIQRTEQRDSAMYRCASSFSGTRRETQYFGPGTRLLVL.

This chain joins TRBV10-3 and TRBJ2-2; a weak D match, TRBD2 (5 bases). The V end lost 7 bases, the J end lost 6 bases, and 12 bases lay between the germline ends. There are 13 residues in the CDR3. From germline, CDR1 is ENHRY and CDR2 SYGVKD. The CDR3 DNA reads as TGTGCCATCAACGGGGAAGGACCCGGGGAGCTGTTTTTT. Protein sequence: CAINGEGPGELFF.

The V call is TRBV20-1, the J call TRBJ2-1; 9 nucleotides agree with TRBD2. Germline assignment: CDR1 DFQATT and CDR2 SNEGSKA (reference sequence). V was pared by 5 bases and J by 1 base, with 3 bases of the junction left unmatched. The length of the CDR3 is 14 residues. The CDR3 region has the DNA TGCAGTGCTCTAGCGGGAACTTCCTACAATGAGCAGTTCTTC. This gives the protein CSALAGTSYNEQFF.

The chain couples TRBV20-1 to TRBJ2-5, with D maybe TRBD2 (6 bases). CDR1 and CDR2 (germline): DFQATT, SNEGSKA (reference sequence). Trimming cost V 6 bases and J 1 base, with 18 bases left between them. This CDR3 region has 15 residues. In DNA, the CDR3 is TGCAGTGCCCGTCCAGATCACGGGGGCCAAGAGACCCAGTACTTC. Its translation is CSARPDHGGQETQYF.

CDR3 sequence: CASTRDGENYGYTF. The DNA of the CDR3 is TGTGCCAGCACCCGGGACGGCGAAAACTATGGCTACACCTTC. The V and J genes are TRBV6-2 or TRBV6-3 and TRBJ1-2; maybe TRBD1 (5 bases). This CDR3 region has 14 residues. CDR1 MNHEY and CDR2 SVGEGT come from the germline V gene. V was shortened by 7 bases and J by 2 bases, with 14 bases between the two germline ends.

This rearrangement joins TRBV27 to TRBJ2-5; 9 bases map to TRBD1. The CDR3 runs to 17 residues. V shed 2 bases and J 0 bases; nucleotides not matched to a gene: 7. Germline CDR1 MNHEY, CDR2 SMNVEV (reference sequence). In DNA, the CDR3 is TGTGCCAGCAGTTTAGGGCACAGGGGGCCCCACCAAGAGACCCAGTACTTC. Translation gives CASSLGHRGPHQETQYF.

This clonotype showed up just a few times. This chain links TRBV6-1 with TRBJ2-4; 7 nucleotides line up with TRBD1. V gave up 6 bases and J gave up 7 bases; unmatched junction bases: 9. The germline V gene has CDR1 MNHNS and CDR2 SASEGT. The CDR3 is made up of 14 amino acids. DNA of the CDR3: TGTGCCAGCAGGCGCTTCACAGGGGAGAACATTCAGTACTTC. It translates to CASRRFTGENIQYF.

By its share, this clonotype is large (0.1 to 1%). V and J are TRBV6-2 or TRBV6-3 and TRBJ1-5; weak D call: TRBD1 (5 bases). Trimming removed 6 bases at V and 0 bases at J, with 21 bases between. CDR1 is MNHEY, CDR2 SVGEGT, per germline. This CDR3 has 18 residues. The DNA for the CDR3 is TGTGCCAGCAGAGGTGGGGGATCGGAGCGGTATAGCAATCAGCCCCAGCATTTT. Amino acids: CASRGGGSERYSNQPQHF.